These T cell receptor beta chains were read from a single sample in a study of T cell changes during pregnancy in multiple sclerosis. Libraries were prepared by immunoSEQ multiplex PCR; TCRdb keeps only in-frame clonotypes and omits some of them. Seen here are about 61,000 clones, around 90% observed once, and the top ten hold approximately 1%. Sequenced here: peripheral blood, sampled in the first trimester of pregnancy. These receptors were obtained from a female donor in good health, enrolled as a control in a pregnancy study. Both conserved end residues are part of each CDR3. Fields, in order: clone size, J gene, V gene, D gene, CDR3 DNA, CDR3 protein. D genes are given only for firm matches. Not every row has a clone size; where given, it reads once, few, many or a size class.

- TRBJ1-4 TRBV30 - TGTGCCTGGAGTGCGAACAGTGAAAAACTGTTTTTT CAWSANSEKLFF
- TRBJ2-3 TRBV6-1 - TGTGCCAGCAGTGAAACAAGGGGGAGCACAGATACGCAGTATTTT CASSETRGSTDTQYF
- TRBJ2-1 TRBV4-1 TRBD1 TGCGCCAGCAGCCAACAACCGGGACAGGTCAACAATGAGCAGTTCTTC CASSQQPGQVNNEQFF
- TRBJ2-5 TRBV7-3 TRBD2 TGTGCCAGCAGCTTAACGAGGCGGGGGGGCCGTGAGACCCAGTACTTC CASSLTRRGGRETQYF
once TRBJ2-3 TRBV2 - TGTGCCAGCAGCGCCCTACCGAGTAGATCTAGCACAGATACGCAGTATTTT CASSALPSRSSTDTQYF
- TRBJ2-1 TRBV10-3 TRBD1 TGTGCCATCAGGCGGGACAGGGCGGTGGATGAGCAGTTCTTC CAIRRDRAVDEQFF
- TRBJ2-1 TRBV27 TRBD2 TGTGCCAGCCGGAGGACTAGCGCCTACAATGAGCAGTTCTTC CASRRTSAYNEQFF
- TRBJ2-3 TRBV10-3 - TGTGCCATCAGTGAGTCGCGCGGGCAGCTCACAGATACGCAGTATTTT CAISESRGQLTDTQYF
- TRBJ1-1 TRBV5-4 - TGTGCCAGCACCCCGAACGGGGACACTGAAGCTTTCTTT CASTPNGDTEAFF
- TRBJ2-3 TRBV6-1 TRBD2 TGTGCCAGCAGTGCCTGGGAGCGGGGGGGCGCGGATACGCAGTATTTT CASSAWERGGADTQYF
- TRBJ1-1 TRBV18 TRBD1 TGTGCCAGCTCACCCCAAAAACCGACAGGGTTGAACACTGAAGCTTTCTTT CASSPQKPTGLNTEAFF
- TRBJ2-3 TRBV6-5 TRBD2 TGTGCCAGCAGTTTCCGGGGACTAGCGGGGAATACGCAGTATTTT CASSFRGLAGNTQYF
few TRBJ1-6 TRBV6-5 TRBD1 TGTGCCAGCAGTTCGGACAGGGCTCGGTCACCCCTCCACTTT CASSSDRARSPLHF
- TRBJ2-1 TRBV25-1 - TGTGCCAGCAGTGAACCGGGTTACAATGAGCAGTTCTTC CASSEPGYNEQFF
- TRBJ1-3 TRBV11-2 TRBD1 TGTGCCAGCAGCTTAGATGGAGGGACAGGCCCTGGAAACACCATATATTTT CASSLDGGTGPGNTIYF
- TRBJ1-1 TRBV19 TRBD1 TGTGCCAGTAGTATGATCCCACAGGGGGTCGAAGCTTTCTTT CASSMIPQGVEAFF
- TRBJ2-7 TRBV29-1 - TGCAGCGTTGCACATCGACTAGTCTACGAGCAGTACTTC CSVAHRLVYEQYF
- TRBJ2-3 TRBV6-4 TRBD2 TGTGCCAGCGGGACGGGGGGGTTAGATACGCAGTATTTT CASGTGGLDTQYF
- TRBJ1-1 TRBV9 - TGTGCCAGCAGCCCCAACCCGGGAGAGAACACTGAAGCTTTCTTT CASSPNPGENTEAFF
- TRBJ1-1 TRBV6-5 TRBD1 TGTGCCAGCACCCCACGGCGAGACAGGGGCACTGAAGCTTTCTTT CASTPRRDRGTEAFF
- TRBJ2-5 TRBV6-5 - TGTGCCAGCAGCACCGGGGCCAGGGGGACCCAGTACTTC CASSTGARGTQYF
- TRBJ2-1 TRBV2 - TGTGCCAGCAGTGAAGATATCAGGGTGAACAATGAGCAGTTCTTC CASSEDIRVNNEQFF
- TRBJ1-6 TRBV6-1 - TGTGCCAGCCTAGGGAGCTCCTATAATTCACCCCTCCACTTT CASLGSSYNSPLHF
- TRBJ1-1 TRBV12-5 TRBD1 TGTGCTAGTGGTTTGGTGGGGTTCGTTCGGGACAGCTACACTGAAGCTTTCTTT CASGLVGFVRDSYTEAFF
- TRBJ2-3 TRBV7-7 - TGTGCCAGCAGCTTAGGAGAGACAGATACGCAGTATTTT CASSLGETDTQYF
- TRBJ1-2 TRBV5-4 - TGTGCCAGCAGCTCTACGGGGGGCGGGGAGACCGGCTACACCTTC CASSSTGGGETGYTF
- TRBJ2-7 TRBV6-5 TRBD1 TGTGCCAGCAGTCACGACAGGGACAGCTCCTACGAGCAGTACTTC CASSHDRDSSYEQYF
- TRBJ2-3 TRBV7-2 TRBD2 TGTGCCAGCAGCTTAGAGGGACTAGCTTGGGCAGATACGCAGTATTTT CASSLEGLAWADTQYF
- TRBJ2-3 TRBV15 - TGTGCCACCAGCAGAGACGTGGATACGCAGTATTTT CATSRDVDTQYF
- TRBJ1-4 TRBV19 - TGTGCCAGTAGTATACGCACAGACGAAAAACTGTTTTTT CASSIRTDEKLFF
- TRBJ2-3 TRBV28 TRBD2 TGTGCCAGCAGTATCGGGACTAGCGGGGGTACGCAGTATTTT CASSIGTSGGTQYF
- TRBJ1-1 TRBV19 TRBD1 TGTGCCACGCGACAGGGGAGGAACACTGAAGCTTTCTTT CATRQGRNTEAFF
- TRBJ2-5 TRBV9 TRBD2 TGTGCCAGCAGCGTTGAGCGGGGGACTCAAGAGACCCAGTACTTC CASSVERGTQETQYF
- TRBJ1-1 TRBV30 - TGTGCCTGGTGGGGGGGCCGGACTGAAGCTTTCTTT CAWWGGRTEAFF
- TRBJ1-2 TRBV19 - TGTGCCAGTAGTATGTCCGGAGGAGACTATGGCTACACCTTC CASSMSGGDYGYTF
- TRBJ1-2 TRBV7-2 TRBD1 TGTGCCAGCAGCCCAGACAGGGGGCAAGGCTACACCTTC CASSPDRGQGYTF
- TRBJ2-5 TRBV18 TRBD2 TGTGCCAGCTCACCTAGAGGACTAGCGGGGTCCCAAGAGACCCAGTACTTC CASSPRGLAGSQETQYF
- TRBJ1-1 TRBV5-4 TRBD1 TGTGCCAGCAGCCCGCGACAGGGGGCGAGCACTGAAGCTTTCTTT CASSPRQGASTEAFF
- TRBJ2-7 TRBV29-1 TRBD1 TGCAGCGTCTTACCGGGACAGGGGCCGTCTTACGAGCAGTACTTC CSVLPGQGPSYEQYF
- TRBJ1-1 TRBV19 - TGTGCCAGTAACATTTTGGGGCAGGGTCCCACCTTGGGGAACACTGAAGCTTTCTTT CASNILGQGPTLGNTEAFF
once TRBJ2-4 TRBV29-1 TRBD2 TGCAGCGTGAGAGCCAGACTAGCGGATAACATTCAGTACTTC CSVRARLADNIQYF